The clone carrying this T cell receptor (beta chain) was recorded at least ten times. Its antigen is undetermined. The sample is drawn from a study of blood T cells in healthy people across ages. General study points: Both naive CD4+ cell counts and diversity were greater in long-lived donors than in aged donors. In older individuals, TCR beta diversity per million T cells was lower, falling roughly linearly with age.

The CDR3 has 15 residues. V lost 2 bases and J 4 bases, leaving 11 bases between the germline ends. From germline, CDR1 is ENHRY and CDR2 SYGVKD. Total RNA extraction produced at least 5 micrograms (per sample) for the study. Alongside a J-beta primer mix, a sample-barcoded 5' primer served in a second PCR lasting about 7 to 12 cycles. TCRdb passed the 5' RACE reads through MiXCR, listing each CDR3 protein once. Among 550,000 to 750,000 distinct CDR3 sequences listed, around 21% were seen once. The TCR comes from a man in his 70s in good health. The sequenced sample was blood. The genes are TRBV10-3 and TRBJ1-4; no clear D gene. The chain's CDR3 is CAISEHRTLNEKLFF. CDR3 DNA sequence: TGTGCCATCAGTGAGCATCGGACTCTTAATGAAAAACTGTTTTTT.